A selection of T cell receptor beta chains follows, all from one sample in a study of cytomegalovirus exposure and HLA in healthy donors. Measured with immunoSEQ multiplex PCR; TCRdb has only the in-frame clones, and not every one. The repertoire holds some 160,000 clones, with 65% to 80% as singletons. Sequences were obtained from PBMCs. These receptors were obtained from a woman in her thirties or forties in good health and CMV-seronegative. Both conserved end residues are part of each CDR3. D genes are given only for firm matches. Rows give clone size only sometimes, using once, few, many, or a class for an expanded clone.

TRBV9	TRBJ2-5	.	TRBD2	TGTGCCAGCAGCGAGGGGATACTAGCGGGGCTCGCAGAGACCCAGTACTTC	CASSEGILAGLAETQYF
TRBV5-4	TRBJ2-2	.	TRBD2	TGTGCCAGCAGCACCCCGGGACTAGGTATCACCGGGGAGCTGTTTTTT	CASSTPGLGITGELFF
TRBV27	TRBJ2-7	.	TRBD1	TGTGCCAGCAGCCAGGGACAGGGGGCCTACGAGCAGTACTTC	CASSQGQGAYEQYF
TRBV6-5	TRBJ1-2	.	.	TGTGCCAGCAGTTACGGCGGGGGGACTAACTATGGCTACACCTTC	CASSYGGGTNYGYTF
TRBV28	TRBJ2-1	.	.	TGTGCCAGCTCCAGGGGCCTGGGTTCCTCTAGTTACAATGAGCAGTTCTTC	CASSRGLGSSSYNEQFF
TRBV2	TRBJ1-5	.	TRBD1	TGTGCCAGTGGGGGACAGGGAGGTCAGCCCCAGCATTTT	CASGGQGGQPQHF
TRBV28	TRBJ2-7	once	.	TGTGCCAGCAGTCACGGACGGAGGTGGGGCGAGCAGTACTTC	CASSHGRRWGEQYF
TRBV7-3	TRBJ1-1	once	TRBD1	TGTGCCAGCAGCTTGGAGGGGGCGAGGACTGAAGCTTTCTTT	CASSLEGARTEAFF
TRBV7-6	TRBJ2-5	.	.	TGTGCCAGCTCTCGTGACCAGGGACAAGAGACCCAGTACTTC	CASSRDQGQETQYF
TRBV19	TRBJ2-7	.	.	TGTGCCAGTAGTATACCGGGACATTCCTACGAGCAGTACTTC	CASSIPGHSYEQYF
TRBV13	TRBJ1-1	.	TRBD1	TGTGCCAGCAGCTTACCGCCCTCCGGGACAGGGGAAACTGAAGCTTTCTTT	CASSLPPSGTGETEAFF
TRBV5-1	TRBJ1-1	.	TRBD1	TGCGCCAGCAGCTCCTGGACAGGAAAGAACACTGAAGCTTTCTTT	CASSSWTGKNTEAFF
TRBV10-3	TRBJ2-1	once	TRBD2	TGTGCCATCAGTCGCGGGACTAGCGGAGATGAGCAGTTCTTC	CAISRGTSGDEQFF
TRBV6-5	TRBJ1-5	.	.	TGTGCCAGCATTCTGCAACCCTATAGCAATCAGCCCCAGCATTTT	CASILQPYSNQPQHF
TRBV5-1	TRBJ1-1	.	.	TGCGCCAGCAGCTTGGTCGGGGAGAACACTGAAGCTTTCTTT	CASSLVGENTEAFF
TRBV5-6	TRBJ2-7	once	TRBD2	TGTGCCAGCAGCCTGGGACTAGCTGCTCACGAGCAGTACTTC	CASSLGLAAHEQYF
TRBV5-1	TRBJ2-7	once	.	TGTGCCAGCAGAACTTGGACAGCGGACAGCTACGAGCAGTACTTC	CASRTWTADSYEQYF
TRBV29-1	TRBJ1-1	few	.	TGCAGCGTTGGGGAGGCAGCTTTCTTT	CSVGEAAFF
TRBV5-6	TRBJ2-3	once	TRBD1	TGTGCCAGCAGCCGGGGACAGATTTCCACAGATACGCAGTATTTT	CASSRGQISTDTQYF
TRBV28	TRBJ2-7	.	.	TGTGCCAGCAGTCCACCCCCGCAGGACTACTACGAGCAGTACTTC	CASSPPPQDYYEQYF